What follows are 2 T cell receptor beta chains derived from one specimen sequenced in a study of identifying expanded T cells in peripheral blood. Profiled with immunoSEQ multiplex PCR; TCRdb holds only in-frame clones, not every one. The table lists roughly 130,000 clones, less than 90% of them singletons. The sequenced sample was blood. All receptors come from a person aged 18-70 years in good health.

V gene TRBV7-9 combines with J gene TRBJ2-1; D may be TRBD2 (5 bases). Trimming cost V 6 bases and J 5 bases, with 23 bases left between them. CDR3 length equals 17 residues. Looked up from germline, CDR1 is SEHNR and CDR2 is FQNEAQ (reference sequence). The DNA of the CDR3 is TGTGCCAGCAGATCGGCGGGCGGCACGCACCCTAACAATGAGCAGTTCTTC. As protein: CASRSAGGTHPNNEQFF.

The V and J genes are TRBV6-6 and TRBJ1-5; D remains ambiguous. The CDR3 is made up of 12 amino acids. The germline V gene has CDR1 MNHNY and CDR2 SVGAGI (reference sequence). V shed 6 bases and J shed 1 base, with 4 bases lying between them. The CDR3 here is CASSNSNQPQHF. The CDR3 DNA is TGTGCCAGCAGCAACAGCAATCAGCCCCAGCATTTT.